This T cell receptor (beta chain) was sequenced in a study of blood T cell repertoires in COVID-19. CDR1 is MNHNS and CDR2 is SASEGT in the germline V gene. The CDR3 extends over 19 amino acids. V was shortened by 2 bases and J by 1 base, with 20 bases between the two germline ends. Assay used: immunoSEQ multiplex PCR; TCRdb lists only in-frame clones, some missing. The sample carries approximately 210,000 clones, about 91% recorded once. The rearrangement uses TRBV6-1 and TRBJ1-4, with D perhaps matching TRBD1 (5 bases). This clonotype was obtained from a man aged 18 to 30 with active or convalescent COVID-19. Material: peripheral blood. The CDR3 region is CASSEIDQGRVGTNEKLFF. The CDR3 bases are TGTGCCAGCAGTGAAATCGACCAGGGAAGAGTAGGAACTAATGAAAAACTGTTTTTT.